The 16 T cell receptor beta chains presented below share a single source sample, sequenced in a study of OX40 agonist ivuxolimab in advanced cancers. Generated by immunoSEQ multiplex PCR, the TCRdb table keeps only in-frame clones and is missing some. The table lists about 16,000 clones, 84% of them singletons. The sequenced sample was CD4+ or CD8+ T cells sorted from blood, obtained in a trial of the OX40 agonist ivuxolimab. These TCRs come from an adult with an advanced solid tumor such as melanoma, head and neck, liver or kidney cancer.

V and J are TRBV5-6 and TRBJ1-1, with D hard to call. The CDR3 sequence is 12 residues long. With 4 bases removed from V and 6 bases from J, the gap between germline ends came to 10 bases. The germline V gene has CDR1 SGHDT and CDR2 YYEEEE. The CDR3 nucleotides read TGTGCCAGCAGCGGAGGGTCGGCTGAAGCTTTCTTT. Encoded protein: CASSGGSAEAFF.

CDR3 nucleotides: TGTGCCAGCATGAGCATACTTCCGATACAAAGTCGGGCCAACGTCCTGACTTTC. It yields the protein CASMSILPIQSRANVLTF. This chain joins TRBV2 and TRBJ2-6, with unresolved D. V was pared by 7 bases and J by 5 bases, with 24 bases between. Germline V gene sequence: CDR1 SNHLY, CDR2 FYNNEI. This CDR3 region has 18 residues.

This clone was counted between two and nine times. The chain recombines TRBV28 with TRBJ1-5, with D possibly matching TRBD1 (6 bases). The CDR3 runs 16 residues. Germline V CDR1 and CDR2: MDHEN, SYDVKM. Trimming stripped 5 bases from V and 1 base from J, with 15 bases between. The CDR3 bases are TGTGCCAGCAGTCCGACAGGCGGCGGAAGCAATCAGCCCCAGCATTTT. Residues: CASSPTGGGSNQPQHF.

The V call is TRBV4-3, the J call TRBJ1-6; 7 bases fit TRBD1. V shed 3 bases and J 4 bases; nucleotides not matched to a gene: 3. There are 15 residues in the CDR3. The V gene's germline CDR1 is LGHNA and CDR2 YSLEER. CDR3 DNA sequence: TGCGCCAGCAGCCAGGACAGGAATTATAATTCACCCCTCCACTTT. It specifies CASSQDRNYNSPLHF.

The chain carries TRBV27 and TRBJ2-5, with 7 bases fitting TRBD2. V lost 5 bases and J lost 1; bases outside the gene matches: 13. The germline CDR1 and CDR2 sequences are MNHEY and SMNVEV (reference sequence). This CDR3 spans 17 amino acids. CDR3 sequence reads: CASSHAGVRGPQETQYF. CDR3 coding DNA: TGTGCCAGCAGTCATGCGGGGGTCCGGGGTCCCCAAGAGACCCAGTACTTC.

The gene calls are TRBV4-3 and TRBJ2-7; D remains ambiguous. Germline V gives CDR1 LGHNA, CDR2 YSLEER. The CDR3 contains 19 residues. V lost 1 base and J 0 bases, leaving 22 bases between the germline ends. As DNA, the CDR3 is TGCGCCAGCAGCCAAGTTCGTAGGGTAGGGCTCGATTCCTCCTACGAGCAGTACTTC. It codes for CASSQVRRVGLDSSYEQYF.

The chain employs TRBV6-5 and TRBJ1-5; 9 bases are a match to TRBD1. Germline lookup yields CDR1 MNHEY and CDR2 SVGAGI. V dropped 4 bases and J dropped 5; count of bases not matched to a gene: 6. The CDR3 has 15 amino acids. The CDR3 DNA sequence: TGTGCCAGCAGTTCCAACCGGGACAGGGATCAGCCCCAGCATTTT. Its protein is CASSSNRDRDQPQHF.

This sequence joins TRBV7-8 and TRBJ2-1; D could derive from TRBD1 or TRBD2 (5 bases each). Per germline, CDR1 SGHVS and CDR2 FQNEAQ. The CDR3 has 18 residues. V lost 3 bases to trimming and J lost 7 bases, with 25 bases between them. This chain's CDR3 is CASSFPYPIRQGANEQFF. The CDR3 coding sequence is TGTGCCAGCAGCTTCCCTTACCCGATCCGCCAGGGAGCAAATGAGCAGTTCTTC.

The CDR3 reads CASTLGTSDYNEQFF. The CDR3 region has the DNA TGCGCCAGCACCCTGGGGACTAGCGATTACAATGAGCAGTTCTTC. The chain carries TRBV5-1 and TRBJ2-1; 10 bases align to TRBD2. The CDR3 has 15 residues. CDR1 is SGHRS, CDR2 YFSETQ, per germline. V shed 6 bases and J 4 bases; nucleotides not matched to a gene: 7.

V is TRBV19 and J is TRBJ2-7; no definite D call. The V end was cut by 3 bases, the J end by 2 bases, with 11 bases between. CDR1 is LNHDA, CDR2 SQIVND, per germline (reference sequence). This CDR3 contains 14 residues. DNA of the CDR3: TGTGCCAGTAGTATTGGTGGCCTCCCCTACGAGCAGTACTTC. Translated: CASSIGGLPYEQYF.

The genes are TRBV11-2 and TRBJ1-1; 8 bases map to TRBD1. The CDR3 spans 16 residues. Germline-derived CDR1 and CDR2 are SGHAT and FQNNGV. V was pared by 4 bases and J by 6 bases, with 13 bases of the junction left unmatched. CDR3 residues: CASSYQNTGGFSEAFF. CDR3 nucleotides: TGTGCCAGCAGCTACCAAAATACAGGGGGATTTTCTGAAGCTTTCTTT.

The J gene is TRBJ1-5, the V gene TRBV19, with D hard to call. This CDR3 spans 13 amino acids. From germline, CDR1 is LNHDA and CDR2 SQIVND (reference sequence). V was cut by 7 bases and J by 3 bases, with 10 bases left in between. CDR3 nucleotides: TGTGCCAGTATGTATGGCGCCAATCAGCCCCAGCATTTT. Protein sequence: CASMYGANQPQHF.

The chain recombines TRBV4-3 with TRBJ2-1, with TRBD2 matching over 9 bases. Germline loops: CDR1 LGHNA, CDR2 YSLEER. J was trimmed by 4 bases and V by 4 bases; bases with no gene match: 2. CDR3 size: 14 residues. For the CDR3, the DNA is TGCGCCAGCAGCCCGACTAGCGGTTACAATGAGCAGTTCTTC. Translated: CASSPTSGYNEQFF.

The rearrangement links TRBV7-9 to TRBJ2-1, with unresolved D. This CDR3 region has 13 residues. Germline V CDR1 and CDR2: SEHNR, FQNEAQ (reference sequence). V was shortened by 5 bases and J by 10 bases, with 15 bases between the two germline ends. The CDR3 here is CASSPRLSGEQFF. CDR3 coding DNA: TGTGCCAGCAGCCCAAGACTTTCCGGCGAGCAGTTCTTC.

A few counts support this clone. The chain uses TRBV13 and TRBJ1-2; D is possibly TRBD1 (5 bases). V lost 6 bases and J lost 8, with 16 bases in between. The CDR3 runs to 13 residues. CDR1 is PRHDT, CDR2 FYEKMQ, per germline (reference sequence). The chain's CDR3 is CASSDGALLGYTF. For the CDR3, the DNA is TGTGCCAGCAGTGACGGGGCTTTGTTAGGCTACACCTTC.

This clone has just one count. J is TRBJ2-1 and V is TRBV2, with D possibly TRBD2 on 6 matching bases. Germline V gives CDR1 SNHLY, CDR2 FYNNEI. V lost 6 bases and J 9 bases, leaving 18 bases between the germline ends. CDR3 length: 14 residues. The CDR3 DNA is TGTGCCAGCAGAGCGCCCGAGGAGGGCATTGAGCAGTTCTTC. Protein: CASRAPEEGIEQFF.